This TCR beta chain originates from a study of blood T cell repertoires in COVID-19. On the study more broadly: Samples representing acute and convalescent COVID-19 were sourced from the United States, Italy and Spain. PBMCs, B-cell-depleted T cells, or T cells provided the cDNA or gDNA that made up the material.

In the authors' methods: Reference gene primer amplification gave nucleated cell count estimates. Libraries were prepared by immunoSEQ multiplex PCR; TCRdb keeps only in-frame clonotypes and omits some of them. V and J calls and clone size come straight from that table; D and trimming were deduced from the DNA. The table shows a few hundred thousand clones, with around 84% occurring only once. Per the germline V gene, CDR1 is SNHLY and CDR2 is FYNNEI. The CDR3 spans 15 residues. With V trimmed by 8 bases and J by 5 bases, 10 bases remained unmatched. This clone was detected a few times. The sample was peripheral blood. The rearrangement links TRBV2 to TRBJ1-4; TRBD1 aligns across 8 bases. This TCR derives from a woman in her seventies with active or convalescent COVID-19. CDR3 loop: CASGVDRGKNEKLFF. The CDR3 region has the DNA TGTGCCAGCGGGGTTGACAGGGGTAAAAATGAAAAACTGTTTTTT.